This is a list of T cell receptor beta chains from one sample in a study of T cells in Graves' hyperthyroidism and ophthalmopathy. TCRdb reprocessed the multiplex PCR reads via MiXCR and lists one record per CDR3 protein. Here the sample spans around 520,000 distinct CDR3 sequences, around 24% being singletons. The sequenced sample consisted of blood. These TCRs come from a woman in her 30s with Graves' ophthalmopathy. The CDR3 runs from the conserved cysteine through the conserved F or W. A D gene is named only where the DNA matches it firmly. Rows may omit the clone size; those that give it use once, few, many or a size class.

V	size	D	J	CDR3	DNA
TRBV20-1	many	NA	TRBJ1-3	CSARIQGKAGNTIYF	TGCAGTGCTAGAATTCAGGGGAAGGCTGGAAACACCATATATTTT
TRBV2	many	NA	TRBJ1-2	CASSVVWRGNYGYTF	TGTGCCAGCAGTGTTGTATGGAGGGGAAACTATGGCTACACCTTC
TRBV12-3/TRBV12-4	NA	NA	TRBJ2-5	CASSLRGGGVTQETQYF	TGTGCCAGCAGTTTAAGGGGGGGAGGAGTTACCCAAGAGACCCAGTACTTC
TRBV29-1	many	NA	TRBJ1-2	CSVGALYGYTF	TGCAGCGTTGGGGCTCTCTATGGCTACACCTTC
TRBV2	NA	NA	TRBJ2-7	CASGQLGRAYEQYF	TGTGCCAGCGGGCAACTTGGACGGGCCTACGAGCAATACTTC
TRBV4-3	NA	NA	TRBJ2-5	CASSHQSYGREETQYF	TGCGCCAGCAGCCATCAATCTTACGGACGGGAAGAGACCCAGTACTTC
TRBV27	many	NA	TRBJ1-6	CASSHGDISYNSPLHF	TGTGCCAGCAGCCACGGAGACATCTCCTATAATTCACCCCTCCACTTT
TRBV6-4	many	TRBD1	TRBJ1-1	CASSDRTGRAFF	TGTGCCAGCAGTGACCGGACAGGGCGAGCTTTCTTT
TRBV7-3	few	NA	TRBJ1-5	CASTHSNFATDRSYSNQPQHF	TGTGCCAGCACCCATTCAAACTTCGCGACAGACCGTAGCTATAGCAATCAGCCCCAGCATTTT
TRBV6-1	many	NA	TRBJ1-5	CASSETGGDNQPQHF	TGTGCCAGCAGTGAAACGGGGGGCGATAATCAGCCCCAGCATTTT
TRBV12-3/TRBV12-4	many	NA	TRBJ1-1	CASSFSGTGSEAFF	TGTGCCAGCAGTTTTTCGGGTACAGGATCTGAAGCTTTCTTT